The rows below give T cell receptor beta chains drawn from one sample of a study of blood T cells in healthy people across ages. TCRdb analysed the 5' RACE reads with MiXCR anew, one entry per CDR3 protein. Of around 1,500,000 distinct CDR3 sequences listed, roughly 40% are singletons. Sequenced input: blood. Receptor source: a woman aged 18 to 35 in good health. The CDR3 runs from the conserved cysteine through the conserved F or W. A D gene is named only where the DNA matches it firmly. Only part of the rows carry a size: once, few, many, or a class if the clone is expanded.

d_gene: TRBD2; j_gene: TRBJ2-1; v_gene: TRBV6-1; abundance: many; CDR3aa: CASSETSGSYNEQFF; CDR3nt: TGTGCCAGCAGTGAAACTAGCGGGAGCTACAATGAGCAGTTCTTC
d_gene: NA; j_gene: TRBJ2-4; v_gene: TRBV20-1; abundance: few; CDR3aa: CSAQVPRAAKNIQYF; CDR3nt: TGCAGTGCTCAAGTCCCCCGGGCGGCCAAAAACATTCAGTACTTC
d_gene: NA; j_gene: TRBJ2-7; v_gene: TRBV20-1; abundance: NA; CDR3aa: CSAKSRLEGDEQYF; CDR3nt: TGCAGTGCTAAGAGCCGTTTGGAGGGAGACGAGCAGTACTTC
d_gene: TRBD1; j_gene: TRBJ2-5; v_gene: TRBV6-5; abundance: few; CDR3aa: CASSYNEGAQETQYF; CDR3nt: TGTGCCAGCAGTTACAATGAGGGGGCCCAAGAGACCCAGTACTTC
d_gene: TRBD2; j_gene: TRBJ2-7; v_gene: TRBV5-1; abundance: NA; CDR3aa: CASSATGTSAHEQYF; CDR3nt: TGCGCCAGCAGCGCAACCGGGACTAGCGCCCACGAGCAGTACTTC
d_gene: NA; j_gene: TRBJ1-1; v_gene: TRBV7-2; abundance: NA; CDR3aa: CASSLVFAEAFF; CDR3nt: TGTGCCAGCAGCTTAGTCTTTGCTGAAGCTTTCTTT
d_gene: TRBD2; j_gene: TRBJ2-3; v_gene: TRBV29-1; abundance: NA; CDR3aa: CSVGGRGGSTDTQYF; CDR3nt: TGCAGCGTTGGGGGACGGGGAGGGAGCACAGATACGCAGTATTTT
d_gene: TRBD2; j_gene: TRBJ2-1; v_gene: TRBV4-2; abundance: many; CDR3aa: CASSQSGGAHNEQFF; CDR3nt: TGTGCCAGCAGCCAAAGCGGGGGGGCCCACAATGAGCAGTTCTTC
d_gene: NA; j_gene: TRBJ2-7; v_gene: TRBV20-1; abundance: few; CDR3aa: CSARTDEQYF; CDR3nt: TGCAGTGCTAGGACAGACGAGCAGTACTTC
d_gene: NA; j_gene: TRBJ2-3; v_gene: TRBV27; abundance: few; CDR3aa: CASRFIGNLRDTQYF; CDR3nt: TGTGCCAGCAGGTTTATAGGAAACCTTAGGGATACGCAGTATTTT
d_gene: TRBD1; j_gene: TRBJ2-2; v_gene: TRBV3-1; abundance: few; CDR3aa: CASSQVGTGSSGELFF; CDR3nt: TGTGCCAGCAGCCAAGTGGGGACAGGGTCATCCGGGGAGCTGTTTTTT
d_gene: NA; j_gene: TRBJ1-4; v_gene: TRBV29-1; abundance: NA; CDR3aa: CSVGARTDEKLFF; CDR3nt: TGCAGCGTTGGGGCCAGAACTGATGAAAAACTGTTTTTT
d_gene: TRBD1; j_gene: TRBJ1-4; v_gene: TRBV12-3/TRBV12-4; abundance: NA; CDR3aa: CASSFATGGEKLFF; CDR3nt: TGTGCCAGCAGTTTCGCGACAGGGGGTGAAAAACTGTTTTTT
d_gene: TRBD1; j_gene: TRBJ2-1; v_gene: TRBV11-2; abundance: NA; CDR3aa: CASRRIRDRVRGEQFF; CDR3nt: TGTGCCAGCAGACGGATCCGGGACAGGGTGAGAGGTGAGCAGTTCTTC
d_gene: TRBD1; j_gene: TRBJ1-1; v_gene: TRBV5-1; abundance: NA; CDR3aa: CASRVDRGNTEAFF; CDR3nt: TGCGCCAGCAGGGTGGACAGGGGAAACACTGAAGCTTTCTTT
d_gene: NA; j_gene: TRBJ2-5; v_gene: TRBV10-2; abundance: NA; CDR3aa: CANGRLEKETQYF; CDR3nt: TGCGCCAACGGGCGGCTGGAAAAAGAGACCCAGTACTTC
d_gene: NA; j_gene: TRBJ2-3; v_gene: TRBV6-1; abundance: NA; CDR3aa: CASSAGRRTDTQYF; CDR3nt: TGTGCCAGCAGCGCGGGGCGGCGCACAGATACGCAGTATTTT
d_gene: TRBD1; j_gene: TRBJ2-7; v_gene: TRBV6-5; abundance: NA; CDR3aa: CASSYSTGAPYEQYF; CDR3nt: TGTGCCAGCAGTTACTCGACAGGGGCCCCCTACGAGCAGTACTTC
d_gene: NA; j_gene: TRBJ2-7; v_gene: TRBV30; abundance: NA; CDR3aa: CAWTITGNEQYF; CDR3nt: TGTGCCTGGACTATTACAGGGAACGAGCAGTACTTC
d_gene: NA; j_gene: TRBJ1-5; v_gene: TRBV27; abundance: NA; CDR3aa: CASSLKHYSDQPQHF; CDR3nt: TGTGCCAGCAGTTTAAAACACTATAGCGATCAGCCCCAGCATTTT
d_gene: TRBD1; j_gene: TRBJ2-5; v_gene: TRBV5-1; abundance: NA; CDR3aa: CASSYAGQGETQYF; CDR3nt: TGCGCCAGCAGCTACGCGGGACAGGGAGAGACCCAGTACTTC
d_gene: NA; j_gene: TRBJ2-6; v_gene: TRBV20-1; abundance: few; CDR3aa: CSASVFSGANVLTF; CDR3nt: TGCAGTGCTAGCGTTTTCTCTGGGGCCAACGTCCTGACTTTC
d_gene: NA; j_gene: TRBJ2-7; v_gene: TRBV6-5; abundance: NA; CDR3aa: CASSQGALPLYEQYF; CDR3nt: TGTGCCAGCAGTCAAGGGGCCCTACCCCTCTACGAGCAGTACTTC
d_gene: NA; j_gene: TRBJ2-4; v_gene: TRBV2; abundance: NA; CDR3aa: CASSVGNKRQIYVQYF; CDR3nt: TGTGCCAGCAGCGTGGGGAATAAGAGACAGATCTACGTGCAGTACTTC
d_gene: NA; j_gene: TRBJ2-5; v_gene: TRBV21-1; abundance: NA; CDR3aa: CASTTEETQYF; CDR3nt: TGTGCCAGCACGACGGAAGAGACCCAGTACTTC
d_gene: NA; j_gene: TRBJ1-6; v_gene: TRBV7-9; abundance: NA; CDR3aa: CASSLEATTGALHF; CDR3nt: TGTGCCAGCAGCTTAGAAGCAACGACGGGGGCCCTCCACTTT
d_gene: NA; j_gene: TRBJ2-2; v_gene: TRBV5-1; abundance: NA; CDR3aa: CASRTMGANTGELFF; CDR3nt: TGCGCCAGCAGAACCATGGGCGCGAACACCGGGGAGCTGTTTTTT
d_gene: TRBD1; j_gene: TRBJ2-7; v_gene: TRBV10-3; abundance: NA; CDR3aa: CAIKDRGDSYNEQYF; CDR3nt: TGTGCCATCAAGGACAGGGGGGACTCCTACAATGAGCAGTACTTC
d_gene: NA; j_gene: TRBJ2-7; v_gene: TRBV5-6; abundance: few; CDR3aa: CASSLVTGKFAEQYF; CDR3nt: TGTGCCAGCAGCTTGGTAACAGGGAAGTTTGCCGAGCAGTACTTC
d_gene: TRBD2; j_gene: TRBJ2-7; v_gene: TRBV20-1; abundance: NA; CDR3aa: CSASLAVSYEQYF; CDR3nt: TGCAGTGCTAGTCTAGCGGTCTCCTACGAGCAGTACTTC
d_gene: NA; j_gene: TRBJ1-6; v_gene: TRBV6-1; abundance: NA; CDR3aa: CASSEARPQGSYSPLHF; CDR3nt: TGTGCCAGCAGTGAAGCGCGTCCCCAGGGCTCTTATTCACCCCTCCACTTT
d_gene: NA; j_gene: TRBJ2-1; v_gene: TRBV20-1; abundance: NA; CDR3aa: CSAPRGGYNEQFF; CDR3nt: TGCAGTGCCCCAAGGGGGGGCTACAATGAGCAGTTCTTC
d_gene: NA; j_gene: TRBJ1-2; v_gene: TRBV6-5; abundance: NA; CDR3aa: CASSYRTGYGYTF; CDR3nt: TGTGCCAGCAGTTACCGTACAGGGTATGGCTACACCTTC
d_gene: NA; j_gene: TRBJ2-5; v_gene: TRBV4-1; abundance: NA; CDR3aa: CASSQVGKETQYF; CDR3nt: TGCGCCAGCAGCCAAGTCGGTAAAGAGACCCAGTACTTC
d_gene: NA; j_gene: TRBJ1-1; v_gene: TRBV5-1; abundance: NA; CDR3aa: CASSTTDSAGAFF; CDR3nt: TGCGCCAGCAGCACAACGGACAGCGCTGGAGCTTTCTTT
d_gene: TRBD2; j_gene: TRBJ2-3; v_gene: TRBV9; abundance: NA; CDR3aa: CASSTGRAAAGDTQYF; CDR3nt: TGTGCCAGCAGTACCGGGAGGGCCGCTGCGGGGGATACGCAGTATTTT
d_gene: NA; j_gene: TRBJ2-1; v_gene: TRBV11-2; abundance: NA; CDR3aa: CASSSPLRGVRGNEQFF; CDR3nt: TGTGCCAGCAGCTCTCCCCTGCGTGGGGTGAGGGGGAATGAGCAGTTCTTC
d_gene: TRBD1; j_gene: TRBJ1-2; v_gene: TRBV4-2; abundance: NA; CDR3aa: CASSQGEGAGYGYTF; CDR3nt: TGTGCCAGCAGCCAAGGTGAGGGGGCAGGCTATGGCTACACCTTC
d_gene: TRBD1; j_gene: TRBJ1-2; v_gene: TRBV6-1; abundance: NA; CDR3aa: CASSEALQGAGYGYTF; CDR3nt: TGTGCCAGCAGTGAAGCGCTTCAGGGGGCGGGCTATGGCTACACCTTC
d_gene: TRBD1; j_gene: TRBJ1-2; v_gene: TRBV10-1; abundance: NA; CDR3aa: CASSFRGRYGYTF; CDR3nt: TGCGCCAGCAGTTTCAGGGGGAGGTATGGCTACACCTTC
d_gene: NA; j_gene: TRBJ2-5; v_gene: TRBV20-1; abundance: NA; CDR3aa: CSASREKAQYF; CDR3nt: TGCAGTGCTAGCCGAGAAAAAGCGCAGTACTTC